The T cell receptor beta chain under discussion was sequenced for a study of shared clonotypes between healthy human individuals. TCRdb's copy holds only in-frame clones and misses some; the assay was immunoSEQ multiplex PCR. The table has under 1,100,000 clones, more than 75% seen once. HIV-negative, healthy adults without recent acute infections or vaccinations were the donors. After removal of 8 bases from V and 7 bases from J, the junction contained 11 bases not matched to a gene. Looked up from germline, CDR1 is SNHLY and CDR2 is FYNNEI. The CDR3 sequence is 13 residues long. The chain joins TRBV2 to TRBJ2-7, with 7 bases aligning to TRBD1. This receptor was taken from a man between 18 and 35 years old in good health. Some clones in this sample may be carry-over from other donors' samples. Sequences were obtained from memory CD4+ T cells from PBMCs. Subset meaning: CD45RA-negative fraction. DNA of the CDR3: TGTGCCAGCGACCCTACAGGGGTGGGGGAGCAGTACTTC. Protein sequence: CASDPTGVGEQYF.